A single sample is the source of the 22 T cell receptor beta chains below, sequenced in a study of blood T cell repertoires in COVID-19. Data came from immunoSEQ multiplex PCR; TCRdb stores just in-frame clones and leaves some out. The sample has about 150,000 clones, more than 70% seen once. Sequencing was performed on peripheral blood. The receptors originated from a man in his 60s with acute or convalescent COVID-19.

This clone was seen more than once but under ten times. The J gene is TRBJ2-1, the V gene TRBV11-2, with D possibly TRBD1 on 5 matching bases. The germline gives CDR1 SGHAT, CDR2 FQNNGV. This CDR3 region has 13 residues. V lost 0 bases, J lost 9 bases, and 9 bases lay in between. The CDR3, as DNA: TGTGCCAGCAGCTTAGATTTCAGGGCTGAGCAGTTCTTC. Translation: CASSLDFRAEQFF.

This clone has just one count. The V and J genes are TRBV7-8 and TRBJ1-4, with a possible D match to TRBD1 (6 bases). The CDR3 is made up of 16 amino acids. Trimming cost V 2 bases and J 1 base, with 11 bases left between them. Germline V gene sequence: CDR1 SGHVS, CDR2 FQNEAQ. This CDR3 reads CASSLRPGVTNEKLFF. The CDR3 DNA follows: TGTGCCAGCAGCTTACGACCAGGGGTAACTAATGAAAAACTGTTTTTT.

The chain links TRBV5-5 to TRBJ1-1; D is uncertain. CDR1 and CDR2 (germline): SGHKS, YYEKEE (reference sequence). This CDR3 spans 14 amino acids. V was pared by 4 bases and J by 1 base, with 11 bases between. CDR3 coding DNA: TGTGCCAGCAGCCCCTGGGCGAGGAACACTGAAGCTTTCTTT. It yields the protein CASSPWARNTEAFF.

J is TRBJ2-5 and V is TRBV5-8, with TRBD1 matching over 7 bases. With 0 bases clipped from V and 2 bases from J, the junction kept 4 bases outside the gene matches. The V gene's germline CDR1 is SGHTS and CDR2 YDEGEE. This CDR3 has 15 amino acids. The DNA of the CDR3 is TGTGCCAGCAGCTTGGGACAGGGTAAACAAGAGACCCAGTACTTC. The encoded protein is CASSLGQGKQETQYF.

The genes are TRBV5-1 and TRBJ2-7; 9 bases align to TRBD2. This CDR3 is built from 14 residues. V lost 3 bases, J lost 6 bases, and 7 bases stayed unmatched. The germline CDR1 and CDR2 sequences are SGHRS and YFSETQ. The CDR3 sequence is CASSWTSVGPEQYF. In nucleotides, the CDR3 is TGCGCCAGCAGCTGGACTAGCGTGGGACCCGAGCAGTACTTC.

This clone has only a few counts. The J gene is TRBJ2-2, the V gene TRBV7-2; unclear D gene. The CDR3 loop spans 13 amino acids. Per the germline V gene, CDR1 is SGHTA and CDR2 is FQGNSA. Trimming took off 1 base at V and 8 bases at J, with 8 bases between the two ends. The CDR3, as DNA: TGTGCCAGCAGCTTAGACTTCAGGGGGGAGCTGTTTTTT. Residues: CASSLDFRGELFF.

The chain has TRBV6-6 and TRBJ1-2; 8 bases match TRBD1. This CDR3 is 16 amino acids long. CDR1 and CDR2 from the germline V gene are MNHNY and SVGAGI (reference sequence). The ends lost 0 bases at V and 0 bases at J; junction bases unmatched: 3. The CDR3 sequence is CASSYSPGGANYGYTF. The CDR3 region has the DNA TGTGCCAGCAGTTACTCCCCAGGGGGCGCTAACTATGGCTACACCTTC.

This CDR3 is CASSLADRGFDGYTF. Here the CDR3 DNA reads TGTGCCAGCAGCTTGGCGGACAGGGGGTTTGATGGCTACACCTTC. The chain couples TRBV5-5 to TRBJ1-2, with 10 positions matching TRBD1. This CDR3 spans 15 amino acids. V dropped 0 bases and J dropped 6; count of bases not matched to a gene: 5. Per germline, CDR1 SGHKS and CDR2 YYEKEE (reference sequence).

This chain links TRBV9 with TRBJ1-6; a weak D match, TRBD1 (5 bases). This CDR3 contains 14 residues. Per germline, CDR1 SGDLS and CDR2 YYNGEE. Trimming removed 0 bases at V and 10 bases at J, with 11 bases between. CDR3 nucleotides: TGTGCCAGCAGCGTAGAGACAGTAGGGTCACCCCTCCACTTT. Translated, it gives CASSVETVGSPLHF.

V usage is TRBV2 and J usage is TRBJ2-1; 7 bases fit TRBD2. The germline V gene has CDR1 SNHLY and CDR2 FYNNEI. V shed 7 bases, J shed 1 base, and the junction held 4 bases outside the gene matches. The CDR3 contains 14 residues. The CDR3 DNA follows: TGTGCCAGCACCGCGGGGGTATCCTACAATGAGCAGTTCTTC. Its protein is CASTAGVSYNEQFF.

The CDR3 spells CATRDSLPSGGGYTF. The DNA of the CDR3 is TGTGCCACCAGGGACTCCCTCCCGTCTGGTGGTGGCTACACCTTC. The chain joins TRBV27 to TRBJ1-2, with D perhaps matching TRBD1 (5 bases). Trimming stripped 10 bases from V and 7 bases from J, with 25 bases between. Per the germline V gene, CDR1 is MNHEY and CDR2 is SMNVEV (reference sequence). The CDR3 has 15 residues.

The chain uses TRBV2 and TRBJ1-2; possible D gene TRBD1, 6 bases. Germline V lookup: CDR1 SNHLY, CDR2 FYNNEI. Trimming pared 9 bases from V and 8 bases from J, leaving 19 bases between. This CDR3 contains 13 residues. The CDR3 DNA reads as TGTGCCAGTGAGGGGGATCCGACTGGGGGCTACACCTTC. Translation gives CASEGDPTGGYTF. Supplemented by reference TRBV2 and TRBJ1-2, the full variable domain reads EPEVTQTPSHQVTQMGQEVILRCVPISNHLYFYWYRQILGQKVEFLVSFYNNEISEKSEIFDDQFSVERPDGSNFTLKIRSTKLEDSAMYFCASEGDPTGGYTFGSGTRLTVV.

This rearrangement joins TRBV18 to TRBJ2-7, with D maybe TRBD2 (5 bases). CDR3 length equals 14 residues. The germline V gene has CDR1 KGHSH and CDR2 LQKENI. Deletions cut 8 bases from V and 7 bases from J, with 21 bases between. The CDR3 nucleotides are TGTGCCAGCACCATATCCCAGGCGGGTCGGGAGCAGTACTTC. This translates into CASTISQAGREQYF.

The chain recombines TRBV30 with TRBJ1-4; tentatively, D is TRBD1 (6 bases). Trimming took 2 bases from V and 7 from J, leaving 8 bases between them. The CDR3 covers 12 residues. Germline assignment: CDR1 GTSNPN and CDR2 SVGIG (reference sequence). The CDR3 DNA reads TGTGCCTGGAGTAACAGGGCTGAAAAACTGTTTTTT. Protein product: CAWSNRAEKLFF.

CDR3 in DNA: TGTGCCAGACTCAGGGACAGCTACTCTGTGGCTTTCTTT. Translated: CARLRDSYSVAFF. The gene calls are TRBV5-6 and TRBJ1-1; 7 nucleotides align to TRBD1. J lost 11 bases, V lost 8 bases, and 15 bases had no gene match. Germline CDR1 is SGHDT and CDR2 is YYEEEE. The CDR3 consists of 13 residues. The full variable domain, completed using reference TRBV5-6 and TRBJ1-1, is DAGVTQSPTHLIKTRGQQVTLRCSPKSGHDTVSWYQQALGQGPQFIFQYYEEEERQRGNFPDRFSGHQFPNYSSELNVNALLLGDSALYLCARLRDSYSVAFFGQGTRLTVV.

The chain combines TRBV7-9 with TRBJ1-1; D is uncertain. CDR3 size: 13 residues. The germline V and J ends were trimmed by 4 bases and 1 base, with 7 bases remaining between them. Germline-derived CDR1 and CDR2 are SEHNR and FQNEAQ (reference sequence). The CDR3 bases are TGTGCCAGCAGCTCGCAGGAGAACACTGAAGCTTTCTTT. Translation gives CASSSQENTEAFF.

In its sample, this clone was seen once. V is TRBV10-1 and J is TRBJ1-1; weak D call: TRBD1 (5 bases). The germline CDR1 and CDR2 sequences are WNHNN and SYGVQD (reference sequence). The CDR3 is made up of 14 amino acids. The V end lost 5 bases, the J end lost 7 bases, and 17 bases lay between the germline ends. This CDR3 is CASSNLSRDGEAFF. The CDR3 bases are TGCGCCAGCAGTAATTTATCCAGGGATGGTGAAGCTTTCTTT.

The V call is TRBV4-1, the J call TRBJ2-1, with a tentative D call TRBD2 (5 bases). With 3 bases removed from V and 6 bases from J, the gap between germline ends came to 6 bases. The germline gives CDR1 MGHRA, CDR2 YSYEKL. The length of the CDR3 is 12 residues. The CDR3 loop reads CASSHAGNEQFF. CDR3 coding DNA: TGCGCCAGCAGCCATGCGGGCAATGAGCAGTTCTTC.

The rearrangement links TRBV30 to TRBJ1-5, with no clear D. Trimming removed 5 bases at V and 0 bases at J, with 14 bases between. The CDR3 contains 15 residues. CDR1 and CDR2 (germline): GTSNPN, SVGIG (reference sequence). The CDR3 sequence: CAWEKGGHSNQPQHF. Written as DNA, the CDR3 is TGTGCCTGGGAAAAGGGAGGCCATAGCAATCAGCCCCAGCATTTT.

This clone was observed once. This chain connects TRBV6-5 to TRBJ2-2, with D maybe TRBD1 (6 bases). The CDR3 loop spans 13 amino acids. The germline CDR1 and CDR2 sequences are MNHEY and SVGAGI. V lost 5 bases to trimming and J lost 6 bases, with 10 bases between them. The CDR3 DNA sequence: TGTGCCAGCAGTACAAGGGGGTCCGGGGAGCTGTTTTTT. Its translation: CASSTRGSGELFF.

The chain uses TRBV2 and TRBJ1-1; 9 bases are a match to TRBD1. CDR1 and CDR2 (germline): SNHLY, FYNNEI. The V and J ends lost 4 bases and 6 bases, in that order; junction bases with no gene match: 6. The CDR3 length is 14 residues. CDR3 DNA sequence: TGTGCCAGCAGTGGACAGGGGGACGGGGCTGAAGCTTTCTTT. Translated: CASSGQGDGAEAFF.

This chain links TRBV10-3 with TRBJ2-3; TRBD2 might be the D (5 bases). In germline, CDR1 is ENHRY, CDR2 SYGVKD. The length of the CDR3 is 16 residues. Deletions cut 0 bases from V and 4 bases from J, with 14 bases between. The CDR3: CAISESVGGSADTQYF. CDR3 coding DNA: TGTGCCATCAGTGAGTCGGTCGGCGGGTCGGCAGATACGCAGTATTTT.